The next 16 T cell receptor beta chains were all read from a single sample in a study of blood T cell repertoires in COVID-19. TCRdb keeps only in-frame clones here, not all; method: immunoSEQ multiplex PCR. The repertoire has under 300,000 clones, almost 90% of them found once; the top ten carry 2.1%. Sequences were obtained from peripheral blood. The receptors come from a woman aged 60-75 years with COVID-19, enrolled during active disease.

This chain connects TRBV6-5 to TRBJ1-2; D is unresolved. CDR3 length: 16 residues. The germline V and J ends were trimmed by 0 bases and 0 bases, with 11 bases remaining between them. In germline, CDR1 is MNHEY, CDR2 SVGAGI. CDR3 nucleotide sequence: TGTGCCAGCAGTTACTCCCCAGTCTTGTCTAACTATGGCTACACCTTC. It codes for CASSYSPVLSNYGYTF.

The CDR3 DNA reads TGTGCCAGTAGTAGAACTACCGGGACAGGGGGCAATTATAATTCACCCCTCCACTTT. Translation: CASSRTTGTGGNYNSPLHF. This chain links TRBV19 with TRBJ1-6, with 12 bases aligning to TRBD1. The length of the CDR3 is 19 residues. J was trimmed by 4 bases and V by 4 bases; bases with no gene match: 11. Germline CDR1 LNHDA, CDR2 SQIVND (reference sequence).

This rearrangement joins TRBV6-2 or TRBV6-3 to TRBJ1-1; TRBD1 is a possible D gene (5 bases). This CDR3 comprises 22 residues. The germline V and J ends were trimmed by 6 bases and 4 bases, with 39 bases remaining between them. Germline V gives CDR1 MNHEY, CDR2 SVGEGT. CDR3 in amino acids: CASSLYRRPGRTTNFRVTEAFF. As DNA, the CDR3 is TGTGCCAGCAGCCTCTACAGGAGGCCCGGGAGAACCACTAACTTTCGTGTCACTGAAGCTTTCTTT.

This chain uses TRBV7-9 with TRBJ1-5; perhaps TRBD1 as D (5 bases). Trimming removed 5 bases from V and 10 bases from J, with 12 bases in between. This CDR3 contains 12 residues. Germline V gene data show CDR1 as SEHNR and CDR2 as FQNEAQ (reference sequence). CDR3 DNA: TGTGCCAGCAGCCTTGACCAGGGACCCCAGCATTTT. Translation gives CASSLDQGPQHF.

This chain joins TRBV2 and TRBJ2-5; a possible D gene is TRBD1 (5 bases). There are 14 residues in the CDR3. In germline, CDR1 is SNHLY, CDR2 FYNNEI. With 10 bases removed from V and 4 bases from J, the gap between germline ends came to 19 bases. For the CDR3, the DNA is TGTGCCAAAGCAGACAGTTACGGTCGAGAGACCCAGTACTTC. It specifies CAKADSYGRETQYF.

The J gene is TRBJ2-2, the V gene TRBV5-1, with D hard to call. Trimming took off 2 bases at V and 2 bases at J, with 7 bases between the two ends. Germline loops: CDR1 SGHRS, CDR2 YFSETQ. There are 14 residues in the CDR3. The CDR3 nucleotides read TGCGCCAGCAGCTTACAGAGTAACACCGGGGAGCTGTTTTTT. Translated, it gives CASSLQSNTGELFF.

The rearrangement links TRBV19 to TRBJ1-5; 8 bases match TRBD1. With V trimmed by 6 bases and J by 3 bases, 7 bases remained unmatched. The CDR3 totals 15 residues. CDR1 is LNHDA and CDR2 is SQIVND in the germline V gene (reference sequence). The CDR3 coding sequence is TGTGCCAGTAGAGAAGGACAGGGATACAATCAGCCCCAGCATTTT. Translation gives CASREGQGYNQPQHF. Supplemented by reference TRBV19 and TRBJ1-5, the full variable domain reads DGGITQSPKYLFRKEGQNVTLSCEQNLNHDAMYWYRQDPGQGLRLIYYSQIVNDFQKGDIAEGYSVSREKKESFPLTVTSAQKNPTAFYLCASREGQGYNQPQHFGDGTRLSIL.

The rearrangement links TRBV3-1 (or the pseudogene TRBV3-2) to TRBJ2-1, with TRBD2 matching 8 bases. Trimming at V came to 5 bases and at J to 3 bases, leaving 6 bases not matched to a gene. CDR1 LGHDT and CDR2 YNNKEL come from the germline V gene (reference sequence). CDR3 length: 15 amino acids. CDR3 region: CASSEAAGGYNEQFF. CDR3 DNA: TGTGCCAGCAGCGAAGCCGCGGGGGGCTACAATGAGCAGTTCTTC.

The chain is built from TRBV6-6 and TRBJ1-5; D gene uncertain. The CDR3 spans 14 residues. CDR1 and CDR2 (germline): MNHNY, SVGAGI (reference sequence). V shed 0 bases and J shed 5 bases, with 8 bases lying between them. The CDR3 DNA is TGTGCCAGCAGTTACTCCGAGATGTATCAGCCCCAGCATTTT. Protein: CASSYSEMYQPQHF.

This chain links TRBV10-3 with TRBJ2-7; TRBD2 matches 8 bases. Germline trimming cut 2 bases from V and 6 bases from J; bases unmatched to any gene: 3. CDR3 length: 13 residues. Germline V gene sequence: CDR1 ENHRY, CDR2 SYGVKD. The CDR3 DNA reads as TGTGCCATCAGTGAGGGACTAGCAATCGAGCAGTACTTC. Amino acids: CAISEGLAIEQYF.

The genes are TRBV15 and TRBJ2-3, with 12 positions matching TRBD2. The junction had 8 bases not matched to a gene; V was cut back by 0 bases and J by 7 bases. This CDR3 is built from 17 residues. From germline, CDR1 is LNHNV and CDR2 YYDKDF (reference sequence). CDR3 region: CATSRDPTSGGLNTQYF. CDR3 in DNA: TGTGCCACCAGCAGAGATCCTACTAGCGGGGGGTTAAATACGCAGTATTTT.

The chain recombines TRBV5-1 with TRBJ2-5, with TRBD2 matching over 9 bases. V gave up 6 bases and J gave up 5 bases; unmatched junction bases: 5. This CDR3 is 13 amino acids long. Germline CDR1 and CDR2: SGHRS and YFSETQ. The CDR3 sequence: CASMREGRETQYF. CDR3 in DNA: TGCGCCAGCATGCGGGAGGGTAGGGAGACCCAGTACTTC.

J is TRBJ1-1 and V is TRBV7-3, with a weak D call TRBD1 (6 bases). Germline V gene lookup returns CDR1 SGHTA and CDR2 FQGTGA. Trimming cost V 5 bases and J 3 bases, with 13 bases left between them. This CDR3 has 14 amino acids. For the CDR3, the DNA is TGTGCCAGCAGCGCGACAGGAGCGGACACTGAAGCTTTCTTT. Its protein is CASSATGADTEAFF. Based on the CDR3 plus reference TRBV7-3 and TRBJ1-1, the full variable domain is GAGVSQTPSNKVTEKGKYVELRCDPISGHTALYWYRQSLGQGPEFLIYFQGTGAADDSGLPNDRFFAVRPEGSVSTLKIQRTERGDSAVYLCASSATGADTEAFFGQGTRLTVV.

The V gene is TRBV19, the J gene TRBJ1-5; a weak D match, TRBD1 (6 bases). V was cut by 10 bases and J by 7 bases, with 23 bases left in between. Germline CDR1 reads LNHDA; CDR2 reads SQIVND (reference sequence). This CDR3 is 15 amino acids long. CDR3 in amino acids: CATSDTGGEVQPQHF. As DNA, the CDR3 is TGTGCCACTAGCGATACGGGGGGCGAAGTGCAGCCCCAGCATTTT.

This clone was seen only once. The J gene is TRBJ1-1, the V gene TRBV7-8; D is possibly TRBD1 (6 bases). V shed 2 bases and J shed 2 bases, with 15 bases lying between them. The CDR3 sequence is 16 residues long. In germline, CDR1 is SGHVS, CDR2 FQNEAQ. CDR3 sequence reads: CASSLTAVRGNTEAFF. The CDR3 bases are TGTGCCAGCAGCTTAACGGCAGTCAGGGGTAACACTGAAGCTTTCTTT.

V is TRBV23-1 and J is TRBJ1-2; no firm D call. TRBV23-1 is an ORF, with its function uncertain. The V end lost 3 bases, the J end lost 8 bases, and 10 bases lay between the germline ends. The CDR3 contains 12 residues. The CDR3 here is CASSHYSGGYTF. CDR3 coding DNA: TGCGCCAGCAGTCATTATTCGGGGGGCTACACCTTC.